This paragraph reports one T cell receptor beta chain. This record comes from a study of T cell changes during pregnancy in multiple sclerosis. Here immunoSEQ multiplex PCR was the method, and the copy in TCRdb shows in-frame clones only, minus some. The data hold tens of thousands of clones, with approximately 90% observed a single time. CDR3 size: 16 residues. Trimming at V came to 5 bases and at J to 0 bases, leaving 7 bases not matched to a gene. The germline V gene encodes CDR1 MNHEY and CDR2 SMNVEV (reference sequence). Specimen: CD4+ T cells from peripheral blood mononuclear cells, collected before pregnancy. The chain uses TRBV27 and TRBJ2-4, with 7 bases fitting TRBD1. This clonotype was sampled from a female donor with multiple sclerosis, enrolled in a pregnancy study. As DNA, the CDR3 is TGTGCCAGCAGTACCGGACAGGTACTAGCCAAAAACATTCAGTACTTC. This translates into CASSTGQVLAKNIQYF.